Listed below are T cell receptor beta chains from one sample, sequenced in a study of somatic mutations in cytotoxic T cells in rheumatoid arthritis. The method was immunoSEQ multiplex PCR; TCRdb's version includes in-frame clones alone and lacks a portion of them. The repertoire holds under 20,000 clones, with 68% as singletons. Input material: CD8+ T cells sorted from blood. The source of these receptors is an adult with rheumatoid arthritis. The CDR3 runs from the conserved cysteine through the conserved F or W. The order of the fields is CDR3 DNA, CDR3 protein, D gene, J gene, clone size, V gene. A D gene is named only where the DNA matches it firmly. For some rows the clone size is stated as once, few or many, or as a class when expanded; others skip it.

cdr3_nt: TGTGCCAGCAGCCTCTGGGGCGGAGCCTCCTACAATGAGCAGTTCTTC
cdr3_aa: CASSLWGGASYNEQFF
d_call: -
j_call: TRBJ2-1
clone_size: -
v_call: TRBV5-4

cdr3_nt: TGTGCCAGCAGCCCCATGAGGGAGCTAGGAGAGACCCAGTACTTC
cdr3_aa: CASSPMRELGETQYF
d_call: -
j_call: TRBJ2-5
clone_size: -
v_call: TRBV7-9

cdr3_nt: TGTGCCAGCAGTGACGTGGGGATGGGGAATGAGCAGTTCTTC
cdr3_aa: CASSDVGMGNEQFF
d_call: -
j_call: TRBJ2-1
clone_size: -
v_call: TRBV2

cdr3_nt: TGTGCCAGCAGTTTAACAGGAGGTACTAACTATGGCTACACCTTC
cdr3_aa: CASSLTGGTNYGYTF
d_call: -
j_call: TRBJ1-2
clone_size: -
v_call: TRBV28

cdr3_nt: TGTGCCAGCAGCCCGGGACAGGGAAGGACCGGGGAGCTGTTTTTT
cdr3_aa: CASSPGQGRTGELFF
d_call: TRBD1
j_call: TRBJ2-2
clone_size: once
v_call: TRBV7-9

cdr3_nt: TGTGCCAGCAGCCGCAGCGGGGGTTCGACAGATACGCAGTATTTT
cdr3_aa: CASSRSGGSTDTQYF
d_call: TRBD2
j_call: TRBJ2-3
clone_size: -
v_call: TRBV11-2

cdr3_nt: TGTGCCAGCAGTTACAACACTTACGAGCAGTACTTC
cdr3_aa: CASSYNTYEQYF
d_call: -
j_call: TRBJ2-7
clone_size: -
v_call: TRBV6-6

cdr3_nt: TGTGCCAGCAGTTTACTCTCGTTGCCGCCTGAAGCTTTCTTT
cdr3_aa: CASSLLSLPPEAFF
d_call: -
j_call: TRBJ1-1
clone_size: -
v_call: TRBV28

cdr3_nt: TGTGCCAGCAGCTTAGCGTCCCCGGGACAGGCCAATGAAAAACTGTTTTTT
cdr3_aa: CASSLASPGQANEKLFF
d_call: TRBD1
j_call: TRBJ1-4
clone_size: -
v_call: TRBV7-6

cdr3_nt: TGTGCCAGTAGTATGGGCCCCAACGGGGGTGAGACCCAGTACTTC
cdr3_aa: CASSMGPNGGETQYF
d_call: -
j_call: TRBJ2-5
clone_size: -
v_call: TRBV19

cdr3_nt: TGTGCCAGCAGTTACTCGATACAGTCTCTCTACGAGCAGTACTTC
cdr3_aa: CASSYSIQSLYEQYF
d_call: -
j_call: TRBJ2-7
clone_size: few
v_call: TRBV6-5

cdr3_nt: TGCGCCAGCAGTGACCCCCGGACAGCTCATAGCAATCAGCCCCAGCATTTT
cdr3_aa: CASSDPRTAHSNQPQHF
d_call: -
j_call: TRBJ1-5
clone_size: -
v_call: TRBV10-1

cdr3_nt: TGTGCCAGCAGTGAACTCCGAGCGGAGCAGCCCCAGCATTTT
cdr3_aa: CASSELRAEQPQHF
d_call: -
j_call: TRBJ1-5
clone_size: few
v_call: TRBV2